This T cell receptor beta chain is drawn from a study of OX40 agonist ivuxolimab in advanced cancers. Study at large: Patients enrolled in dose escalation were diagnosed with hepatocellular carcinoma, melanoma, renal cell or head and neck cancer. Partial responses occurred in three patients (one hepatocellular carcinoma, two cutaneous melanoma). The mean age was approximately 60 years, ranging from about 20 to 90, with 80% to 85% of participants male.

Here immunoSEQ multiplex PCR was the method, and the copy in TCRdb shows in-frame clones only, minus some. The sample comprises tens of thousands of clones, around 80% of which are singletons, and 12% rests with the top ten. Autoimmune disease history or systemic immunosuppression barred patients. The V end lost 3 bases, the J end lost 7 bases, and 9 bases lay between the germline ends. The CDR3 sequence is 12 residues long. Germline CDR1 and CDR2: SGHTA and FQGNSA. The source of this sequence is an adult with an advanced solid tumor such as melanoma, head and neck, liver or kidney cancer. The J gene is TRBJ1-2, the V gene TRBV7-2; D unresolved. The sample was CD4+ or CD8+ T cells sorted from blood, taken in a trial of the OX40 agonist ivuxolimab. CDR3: CASSFGPSGYTF. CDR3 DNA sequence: TGTGCCAGCAGCTTCGGACCCAGTGGCTACACCTTC.